This is a list of T cell receptor beta chains from one sample in a study of T-cell memory formation after mild COVID-19. TCRdb reprocessed the 5' RACE reads via MiXCR and lists one record per CDR3 protein. Of about 620,000 distinct CDR3 sequences in the sample, about a sixth were seen once. The sequencing input was PBMCs or a T cell subset sorted from them (not recorded which). These receptors all come from an adult woman who had mild COVID-19 (a few samples of this study predate the infection). Cell type and time point are not known. The CDR3 runs from the conserved cysteine through the conserved F or W. A D gene is named only where the DNA matches it firmly. Clone sizes are given selectively: once, few, many, or a class where the clone is expanded.

V gene	clone size	D gene	J gene	CDR3 DNA	CDR3 protein
TRBV5-1	-	-	TRBJ2-2	TGCGCCAGCAGCTTGACGGGCGGGGAGCTGTTTTTT	CASSLTGGELFF
TRBV2	many	TRBD2	TRBJ2-7	TGTGCCAGCAGCGAGGGACTAGCGGGAGGTTCCTACGAGCAGTACTTC	CASSEGLAGGSYEQYF
TRBV19	few	-	TRBJ2-2	TGTGCCAGTAGTGTGAGGGGAGGTACCGGGGAGCTGTTTTTT	CASSVRGGTGELFF
TRBV4-1	-	-	TRBJ1-2	TGCGCCAGCAGCCCCACTCAGGGTGTTGACTATGGCTACACCTTC	CASSPTQGVDYGYTF
TRBV5-1	few	TRBD1	TRBJ2-3	TGCGCCAGCAGCTTGTCGACAGGGGGCATCACAGATACGCAGTATTTT	CASSLSTGGITDTQYF
TRBV7-9	many	TRBD1	TRBJ1-4	TGTGCCAGCAGCTTGGGACAGATGGTGGGTGAAAAACTGTTTTTT	CASSLGQMVGEKLFF
TRBV7-6	-	-	TRBJ2-1	TGTGCCAGCAGCTTAGGAGCGGCGAGCTCCTACAATGAGCAGTTCTTC	CASSLGAASSYNEQFF
TRBV7-6	once	-	TRBJ2-1	TGTGCCAGCAGCTGGGGTCAGGGTCCCCCCTACAATGAGCAGTTCTTC	CASSWGQGPPYNEQFF
TRBV5-1	-	-	TRBJ2-1	TGCGCCAGCAGCCCGGAGGTGGTTTCCTACAATGAGCAGTTCTTC	CASSPEVVSYNEQFF
TRBV6-2/TRBV6-3	-	-	TRBJ2-3	TGTGCCAGCGGTTACGGGCCCGACTACTTCACAGATACGCAGTATTTT	CASGYGPDYFTDTQYF
TRBV2	-	TRBD1	TRBJ1-1	TGTGCCAGCAGTTCCGGGACAGGGGGCCTGAACACTGAAGCTTTCTTT	CASSSGTGGLNTEAFF
TRBV10-3	-	-	TRBJ1-1	TGTGCCATCTGCGCGGCAGGGAACACTGAAGCTTTCTTT	CAICAAGNTEAFF
TRBV2	few	TRBD2	TRBJ2-1	TGTGCCAGCAGGGGGACTAGCGGGAGGGCATCCTACAATGAGCAGTTCTTC	CASRGTSGRASYNEQFF
TRBV7-8	few	-	TRBJ2-2	TGTGCCAGCAGCGTCTACAGGGAAACGGACACCGGGGAGCTGTTTTTT	CASSVYRETDTGELFF
TRBV5-1	-	-	TRBJ2-5	TGCGCCAGCAGCCCCGCAGGGGCGTACCAAGAGACCCAGTACTTC	CASSPAGAYQETQYF
TRBV7-9	few	-	TRBJ2-3	TGTGCCAGCAGCGGGGGGTCCAGCCTAGGGACAGATACGCAGTATTTT	CASSGGSSLGTDTQYF
TRBV6-6	-	-	TRBJ1-4	TGTGCCAGCAAAAAACAGGGCCGGTCTAATGAAAAACTGTTTTTT	CASKKQGRSNEKLFF
TRBV5-4	many	TRBD1	TRBJ2-7	TGTGCCAGCAGCTTGACAGGGGTTCGGAACGAGCAGTACTTC	CASSLTGVRNEQYF
TRBV19	few	-	TRBJ2-2	TGTGCCTCCCACCGGGAAGGGGGAATTGCCGGGGAGCTGTTTTTT	CASHREGGIAGELFF
TRBV5-1	-	TRBD2	TRBJ2-1	TGCGCCAGCAGCTCACTAGCGGCCTACAATGAGCAGTTCTTC	CASSSLAAYNEQFF
TRBV7-9	-	TRBD2	TRBJ2-1	TGTGCCAGCAGCGTCAGACTAGCGGGAGGCAACAATGAGCAGTTCTTC	CASSVRLAGGNNEQFF
TRBV2	-	-	TRBJ2-2	TGTGCCAGCAGTGCCCCCAGCGCGAACACCGGGGAGCTGTTTTTT	CASSAPSANTGELFF
TRBV29-1	-	-	TRBJ2-3	TGCAGCGTCCACCGAGGGAGCGGCACAGATACGCAGTATTTT	CSVHRGSGTDTQYF
TRBV7-2	-	TRBD2	TRBJ2-1	TGTGCCAGCAGCTCGGGACTAGCTAGCAATGAGCAGTTCTTC	CASSSGLASNEQFF
TRBV7-9	few	-	TRBJ2-1	TGTGCCAGCAGCTTCGCGGCAGGAGGATACAATGAGCAGTTCTTC	CASSFAAGGYNEQFF
TRBV20-1	-	-	TRBJ2-7	TGCAGTGCCGCGGGCGGATGGGAGCAGTACTTC	CSAAGGWEQYF
TRBV12-3/TRBV12-4	many	-	TRBJ2-6	TGTGCCAGCAGTCCCCGGTTCTCTGGGGCCAACGTCCTGACTTTC	CASSPRFSGANVLTF
TRBV9	-	-	TRBJ2-1	TGTGCCAGCAGCGTAGTGGGCGGCATATACAATGAGCAGTTCTTC	CASSVVGGIYNEQFF
TRBV10-3	many	TRBD1	TRBJ2-7	TGTGCCTCCGCCGGGACAGAGGACGAGCAGTACTTC	CASAGTEDEQYF
TRBV12-3/TRBV12-4	-	-	TRBJ2-6	TGTGCCAGCAGCCCCCCACGGGGGGCCAACGTCCTGACTTTC	CASSPPRGANVLTF
TRBV6-1	few	-	TRBJ1-5	TGTGCCAGCAGAGACGACATTGGGAATCAGCCCCAGCATTTT	CASRDDIGNQPQHF
TRBV20-1	-	TRBD1	TRBJ2-7	TGCAGTGCTAGACGACAATCCGGGACAGGAGCGAACTACGAGCAGTACTTC	CSARRQSGTGANYEQYF
TRBV30	-	-	TRBJ1-2	TGTGCCTGGAGTCACGGGGGTAGGGGCTATGGCTACACCTTC	CAWSHGGRGYGYTF
TRBV5-6	many	-	TRBJ2-7	TGTGCCAGCAGCTTGGAAAGGAATAGCCACGAGCAGTACTTC	CASSLERNSHEQYF
TRBV4-1	few	TRBD1	TRBJ2-3	TGCGCCAGCAGCCAAACCGAAGATCGGACAGGCTATACGCAGTATTTT	CASSQTEDRTGYTQYF
TRBV20-1	-	-	TRBJ1-3	TGCAGTGCTAGAGATCTCTCCGGGGTAGAAAACACCATATATTTT	CSARDLSGVENTIYF
TRBV7-9	-	-	TRBJ2-2	TGCGCGTTTTCCGGGGAGCTGTTTTTT	CAFSGELFF
TRBV30	-	-	TRBJ2-7	TGTGCCTGGAGTGCCCCTCGGGTCCGGAGGTACGAGCAGTACTTC	CAWSAPRVRRYEQYF
TRBV5-1	few	-	TRBJ1-2	TGCGCCAGCAGCCCAACACCCAAGGGTTTGGCTAACTATGGCTACACCTTC	CASSPTPKGLANYGYTF
TRBV3-1	few	-	TRBJ2-7	TGTGCCAGCAGCCAAGATTTGCCGCGGCGGGCGTCCTACGAGCAGTACTTC	CASSQDLPRRASYEQYF
TRBV29-1	few	-	TRBJ1-1	TGCAGCGCCCAAGGGGGGAACACTGAAGCTTTCTTT	CSAQGGNTEAFF
TRBV7-2	many	-	TRBJ1-1	TGTGCCAGCAGCTTATCGGGGGTAGCCAGAGGCGGTTGGAACACTGAAGCTTTCTTT	CASSLSGVARGGWNTEAFF